These 26 T cell receptor beta chains came from one sample sequenced in a study of cytomegalovirus exposure and HLA in healthy donors. In the PCR, 60 Vbeta and 13 Jbeta primers were used. The table came from immunoSEQ multiplex PCR; TCRdb's copy has only in-frame clones and leaves some out. The table includes approximately 170,000 clones, approximately 73% detected once. The sample taken for sequencing was PBMCs. The receptors originated from a man aged 45-65 years in good health and CMV-seronegative.

This chain connects TRBV6-6 to TRBJ1-5, with 9 bases fitting TRBD1. V was pared by 2 bases and J by 4 bases, with 3 bases of the junction left unmatched. Germline CDR1 reads MNHNY; CDR2 reads SVGAGI (reference sequence). The CDR3 covers 15 residues. The CDR3 nucleotides are TGTGCCAGCAGTTACGGGACAGGGTCGAATCAGCCCCAGCATTTT. Translated, it gives CASSYGTGSNQPQHF.

The CDR3: CSVQGQGGNQPQHF. The CDR3 bases are TGCAGCGTTCAAGGACAGGGAGGCAATCAGCCCCAGCATTTT. The chain recombines TRBV29-1 with TRBJ1-5; 8 bases map to TRBD1. The V gene's germline CDR1 is SQVTM and CDR2 ANQGSEA. J lost 2 bases, V lost 5 bases, and 5 bases had no gene match. The CDR3 covers 14 residues.

This sequence joins TRBV5-1 and TRBJ2-7; TRBD1 might be the D (5 bases). CDR3 size: 13 residues. In germline, CDR1 is SGHRS, CDR2 YFSETQ. V lost 4 bases and J lost 2, with 10 bases in between. The CDR3 protein is CASSRQSPYEQYF. The CDR3, as DNA: TGCGCCAGCAGCCGACAGAGTCCCTACGAGCAGTACTTC.

CDR3 nucleotides: TGTGCCAGCAGGCGCCCGGGACAACTAGGGGAGCAGTACTTC. As protein: CASRRPGQLGEQYF. The chain recombines TRBV6-5 with TRBJ2-7; a possible D gene is TRBD1 (6 bases). Trimming removed 6 bases at V and 7 bases at J, with 19 bases between. The CDR3 spans 14 residues. The germline V gene encodes CDR1 MNHEY and CDR2 SVGAGI.

This sequence joins TRBV6-5 and TRBJ2-5, with 7 bases matching TRBD2. V lost 5 bases, J lost 2 bases, and 8 bases stayed unmatched. The CDR3 has 15 amino acids. Germline V gene data show CDR1 as MNHEY and CDR2 as SVGAGI. The CDR3 reads CASSRVWGGQETQYF. The CDR3 bases are TGTGCCAGCAGTCGGGTATGGGGGGGGCAAGAGACCCAGTACTTC.

The chain is built from TRBV5-1 and TRBJ2-2; D not certain. The CDR3 is 13 residues long. V gave up 4 bases and J gave up 1 base, with 5 bases separating them. Germline V CDR1 and CDR2: SGHRS, YFSETQ. The CDR3 loop is CASSPGNTGELFF. The CDR3 DNA sequence: TGCGCCAGCAGCCCCGGGAACACCGGGGAGCTGTTTTTT.

The rearrangement joins TRBV19 to TRBJ1-5; maybe TRBD1 (6 bases). Trimming removed 11 bases from V and 3 bases from J, with 20 bases in between. The germline V gene has CDR1 LNHDA and CDR2 SQIVND (reference sequence). The CDR3 is 15 residues long. CDR3 in DNA: TGTGCCGCTAGTGGGGGCTTTAGGAACAATCAGCCCCAGCATTTT. Protein: CAASGGFRNNQPQHF.

CDR3 DNA: TGTGCCAGCAGTTTAAGGCAGGGGGGAGGTCAGCCCCAGCATTTT. It codes for CASSLRQGGGQPQHF. This chain uses TRBV27 with TRBJ1-5; 7 bases are a match to TRBD1. The CDR3 loop spans 15 amino acids. V lost 2 bases and J lost 6; bases outside the gene matches: 7. From germline, CDR1 is MNHEY and CDR2 SMNVEV (reference sequence).

This chain links TRBV5-1 with TRBJ2-3; no clear D gene. V dropped 0 bases and J dropped 2 bases, with 7 bases sitting between them. The length of the CDR3 is 14 residues. Per germline, CDR1 SGHRS and CDR2 YFSETQ. This CDR3 reads CASSLEGATDTQYF. CDR3 sequence (DNA): TGCGCCAGCAGCTTGGAAGGAGCCACAGATACGCAGTATTTT.

A few counts support this clone. The V gene is TRBV6-5, the J gene TRBJ1-2; TRBD1 agrees at 10 bases. The germline V gene encodes CDR1 MNHEY and CDR2 SVGAGI. The V segment lost 0 bases and the J segment 8 bases; nucleotides outside the gene matches: 3. This CDR3 has 14 amino acids. CDR3 loop: CASSYSGTGVGYTF. CDR3 nucleotide sequence: TGTGCCAGCAGTTACTCAGGGACAGGGGTCGGCTACACCTTC.

The chain employs TRBV28 and TRBJ2-7; D remains ambiguous. Germline V CDR1 and CDR2: MDHEN, SYDVKM. V was clipped by 3 bases and J by 7 bases, with 4 bases between them. This CDR3 is built from 10 residues. CDR3 DNA: TGTGCCAGCAGTTTCAATGAGCAGTACTTC. Its translation is CASSFNEQYF.

The chain joins TRBV19 to TRBJ1-4; 9 bases line up with TRBD1. Germline CDR1 reads LNHDA; CDR2 reads SQIVND (reference sequence). The trim removed 5 bases at V and 14 bases at J, leaving 9 bases unmatched. The CDR3 is 13 residues long. This chain's CDR3 is CASSPGQGRGLFF. CDR3 nucleotide sequence: TGTGCCAGTAGTCCGGGACAGGGTCGTGGCCTGTTTTTT. Supplemented by reference TRBV19 and TRBJ1-4, the full variable domain reads DGGITQSPKYLFRKEGQNVTLSCEQNLNHDAMYWYRQDPGQGLRLIYYSQIVNDFQKGDIAEGYSVSREKKESFPLTVTSAQKNPTAFYLCASSPGQGRGLFFGSGTQLSVL.

V and J are TRBV4-2 and TRBJ1-1; D not resolved. The CDR3 covers 16 residues. Germline V gives CDR1 LGHNA, CDR2 YNFKEQ. Trimming shortened V by 1 base and J by 0 bases, and 12 bases separated the two germline ends. The CDR3 here is CASSQGGHIMNTEAFF. Here the CDR3 DNA reads TGTGCCAGCAGCCAAGGAGGGCACATCATGAACACTGAAGCTTTCTTT.

V usage is TRBV5-1 and J usage is TRBJ1-1, with unresolved D. Trimming stripped 0 bases from V and 5 bases from J, with 8 bases between. Per germline, CDR1 SGHRS and CDR2 YFSETQ. This CDR3 region has 13 residues. The CDR3 DNA is TGCGCCAGCAGCTTGGACCCGGGGACTGAAGCTTTCTTT. Its translation is CASSLDPGTEAFF.

The gene calls are TRBV5-1 and TRBJ2-2; TRBD1 agrees at 8 bases. This CDR3 region has 15 residues. The germline CDR1 and CDR2 sequences are SGHRS and YFSETQ. V shed 4 bases and J 4 bases; nucleotides not matched to a gene: 6. In DNA, the CDR3 is TGCGCCAGCAGCGAGACAGGGGACGGCACCGGGGAGCTGTTTTTT. Protein: CASSETGDGTGELFF.

Only a few counts were recorded for this clone. The chain combines TRBV19 with TRBJ2-5; D unclear. Trimming removed 3 bases at V and 1 base at J, with 6 bases between. The CDR3 contains 13 residues. CDR1 is LNHDA, CDR2 SQIVND, per germline (reference sequence). CDR3 nucleotide sequence: TGTGCCAGTAGTATTCAGGTCCAAGAGACCCAGTACTTC. Encoded protein: CASSIQVQETQYF.

The chain joins TRBV14 to TRBJ2-5; maybe TRBD1 (5 bases). Germline values: CDR1 SGHDN, CDR2 FVKESK. V was shortened by 1 base and J by 4 bases, with 16 bases between the two germline ends. The CDR3 runs 16 residues. CDR3 protein: CASSQAGAGIRETQYF. The CDR3 region has the DNA TGTGCCAGCAGCCAAGCAGGAGCAGGGATCCGAGAGACCCAGTACTTC.

This rearrangement joins TRBV7-9 to TRBJ1-1; D call uncertain. The germline V gene encodes CDR1 SEHNR and CDR2 FQNEAQ (reference sequence). Between the trimmed V and J ends, which lost 5 bases and 1 base, there was a span of 14 bases. The CDR3 contains 15 residues. CDR3 sequence reads: CASSPPQVSNTEAFF. The CDR3 region has the DNA TGTGCCAGCAGCCCACCCCAGGTTTCGAACACTGAAGCTTTCTTT.

The V gene is TRBV7-9, the J gene TRBJ2-3, with D possibly TRBD1 on 6 matching bases. The CDR3 totals 13 residues. Germline CDR1 SEHNR, CDR2 FQNEAQ (reference sequence). The V gene lost 8 bases and the J gene lost 5 bases, with 14 bases spanning the gap. The CDR3 bases are TGTGCCAGCTGCAGGGGCCGGGAAGATACGCAGTATTTT. Translating it yields CASCRGREDTQYF.

This chain connects TRBV27 to TRBJ1-5; the match to TRBD1 covers 7 bases. CDR3 size: 18 residues. Germline V gene lookup returns CDR1 MNHEY and CDR2 SMNVEV (reference sequence). With V trimmed by 3 bases and J by 4 bases, 15 bases remained unmatched. CDR3: CASSLRGVGTVVNQPQHF. The CDR3 bases are TGTGCCAGCAGTTTGAGGGGCGTAGGGACAGTAGTAAATCAGCCCCAGCATTTT.

The chain links TRBV6-1 to TRBJ2-1, with D maybe TRBD1 (5 bases). The V gene lost 4 bases and the J gene lost 0 bases, with 13 bases spanning the gap. Germline V lookup: CDR1 MNHNS, CDR2 SASEGT. CDR3 size: 16 residues. Here the CDR3 reads CASSGAAGLSYNEQFF. CDR3 nucleotide sequence: TGTGCCAGCAGTGGGGCGGCAGGGCTCTCCTACAATGAGCAGTTCTTC.

The chain links TRBV6-5 to TRBJ1-2, with a weak D call TRBD1 (6 bases). Trimming removed 7 bases from V and 2 bases from J, with 14 bases in between. CDR3 length: 14 amino acids. Germline CDR1 MNHEY, CDR2 SVGAGI. The CDR3 nucleotides read TGTGCCAGCAATCCGGACAGCTCGAACTATGGCTACACCTTC. It is translated as CASNPDSSNYGYTF.

This clone was counted once. The chain is built from TRBV5-1 and TRBJ1-2, with unresolved D. Germline V gene sequence: CDR1 SGHRS, CDR2 YFSETQ. With 4 bases removed from V and 1 base from J, the gap between germline ends came to 8 bases. This CDR3 region has 13 residues. The CDR3 DNA follows: TGCGCCAGCAGCCTCGCGGATAACTATGGCTACACCTTC. As protein: CASSLADNYGYTF.

The chain uses TRBV27 and TRBJ1-4; D is possibly TRBD1 (5 bases). Germline CDR1 reads MNHEY; CDR2 reads SMNVEV (reference sequence). Trimming left V 5 bases short and J 7 bases short, with 11 bases between. This CDR3 is 13 amino acids long. CDR3 in DNA: TGTGCCAGCAGTCCAGGGTACGGTGAAAAACTGTTTTTT. Amino acid sequence: CASSPGYGEKLFF.

The chain couples TRBV5-5 to TRBJ1-1; D gene ambiguous. V lost 2 bases and J 2 bases, leaving 10 bases between the germline ends. The CDR3 length is 14 residues. Germline-derived CDR1 and CDR2 are SGHKS and YYEKEE (reference sequence). The CDR3 region is CASSLATSNTEAFF. In DNA form, the CDR3 reads TGTGCCAGCAGCTTAGCCACCTCCAACACTGAAGCTTTCTTT.

This clone came up a few times. This rearrangement joins TRBV5-1 to TRBJ2-2; 7 nucleotides match TRBD1. V dropped 8 bases and J dropped 7; count of bases not matched to a gene: 11. The CDR3 contains 14 residues. Germline CDR1 and CDR2: SGHRS and YFSETQ. This chain's CDR3 is CASMTGPRDGELFF. In nucleotides, the CDR3 is TGCGCCAGTATGACAGGGCCCAGGGACGGGGAGCTGTTTTTT.